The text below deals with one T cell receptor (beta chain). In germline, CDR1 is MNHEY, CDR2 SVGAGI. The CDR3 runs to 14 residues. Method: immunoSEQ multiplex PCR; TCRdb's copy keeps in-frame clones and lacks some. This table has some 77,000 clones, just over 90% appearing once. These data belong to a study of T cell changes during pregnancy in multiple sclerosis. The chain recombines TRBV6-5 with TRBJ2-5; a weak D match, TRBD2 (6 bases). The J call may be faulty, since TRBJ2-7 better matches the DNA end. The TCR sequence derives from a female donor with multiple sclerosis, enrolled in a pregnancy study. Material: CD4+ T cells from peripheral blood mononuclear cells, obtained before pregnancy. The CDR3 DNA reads TGTGCCAGCCGATCGGCTAGCGCTCCCTACGAGCAGTACTTC. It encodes CASRSASAPYEQYF.